The entry below describes one TCR beta chain. The V and J ends lost 3 bases and 2 bases, in that order; junction bases with no gene match: 3. This CDR3 is built from 14 residues. Germline V CDR1 and CDR2: WSHSY, SAAADI. Some clones are missing from TCRdb's copy, which holds only in-frame ones; the method was immunoSEQ multiplex PCR. The sample consists of roughly 590,000 clones, about 95% of them appearing once. In the naive CD8 group, cells lacked CD45RO and were positively selected for CCR7, so terminally differentiated effector memory CD45RA+ cells were left out. The sample belongs to a study of shared clonotypes between healthy human individuals.

The clonotype comes from a woman aged 25 to 39 in good health. The chain carries TRBV10-2 and TRBJ2-7, with 8 bases fitting TRBD1. Specimen: naive CD8+ T cells sorted from blood. For the CDR3, the DNA is TGCGCCAGCAGTGACAGGGGGCGAGCCTACGAGCAGTACTTC. Protein: CASSDRGRAYEQYF.